The 17 T cell receptor beta chains below come from one sample, sequenced in a study of low-dose radiotherapy and immunotherapy resistance in tumors. TRAV and TRBV primers primed cDNA for both TCRalpha and TCRbeta. TCRs underwent 15 to 20 PCR cycles of amplification with a constant-region primer and V-primer adapter. Via MiXCR, TCRdb re-called the reads, giving one row per CDR3 protein. The repertoire includes some 7,100 distinct CDR3 sequences, 53% of them detected once, and approximately 12% sits in the top ten. The receptors here all came from a human donor with advanced metastatic prostate, ovarian, gallbladder or colorectal cancer (not recorded which). This table probably holds off-target reads from a library built for another chain.

The chain couples TRBV6-6 to TRBJ2-7; TRBD1 is a possible D gene (5 bases). This CDR3 region has 14 residues. Germline CDR1 reads MNHNY; CDR2 reads SVGAGI (reference sequence). Trimming pared 1 base from V and 4 bases from J, leaving 11 bases between. CDR3 protein: CASSYWTTPYEQYF. The CDR3 DNA is TGTGCCAGCAGTTACTGGACAACCCCATACGAGCAGTACTTC.

V gene TRBV28 combines with J gene TRBJ2-1; tentative D call: TRBD1 (6 bases). This CDR3 has 18 amino acids. The V gene's germline CDR1 is MDHEN and CDR2 SYDVKM. V was trimmed by 4 bases and J by 1 base, leaving 20 bases between them. DNA of the CDR3: TGTGCCAGCAGTTCGATGGCCCCCAGGGGTAGTTCCTACAATGAGCAGTTCTTC. Translated, it gives CASSSMAPRGSSYNEQFF.

The chain joins TRBV12-3 or TRBV12-4 to TRBJ2-7, with 8 bases identical to TRBD2. V lost 6 bases and J lost 0; bases outside the gene matches: 7. The CDR3 has 15 amino acids. CDR3 protein: CASSNSGKSSYEQYF. The CDR3 nucleotides read TGTGCCAGCAGCAATAGCGGGAAGAGCTCCTACGAGCAGTACTTC.

The V gene is TRBV2, the J gene TRBJ1-2, with D maybe TRBD1 (5 bases). The length of the CDR3 is 15 residues. Trimming took off 7 bases at V and 5 bases at J, with 20 bases between the two ends. The V gene's germline CDR1 is SNHLY and CDR2 FYNNEI. CDR3 nucleotide sequence: TGTGCCAGCATGGTACCGACCGGGACCCGGTATGGCTACACCTTC. It is translated as CASMVPTGTRYGYTF.

The rearrangement uses TRBV28 and TRBJ1-1, with TRBD1 matching 7 bases. The CDR3 has 14 amino acids. V trimming: 6 bases; J trimming: 11 bases; junction bases outside the gene matches: 15. The germline V gene has CDR1 MDHEN and CDR2 SYDVKM. The CDR3 sequence: CASSLGQSWTGAFF. CDR3 DNA sequence: TGTGCCAGCAGCTTGGGACAGAGTTGGACCGGGGCTTTCTTT.

The J gene is TRBJ1-2, the V gene TRBV28; D possibly corresponds to TRBD1 (6 bases). This CDR3 is 14 amino acids long. Between the trimmed V and J ends, which lost 6 bases and 5 bases, there was a span of 16 bases. Germline V CDR1 and CDR2: MDHEN, SYDVKM. The CDR3 loop reads CASRREGGGYGYTF. DNA for the CDR3: TGTGCCAGCAGGAGGGAAGGGGGAGGGTATGGCTACACCTTC.

The rearrangement joins TRBV6-1 to TRBJ2-3; D is unclear. The V and J ends lost 0 bases and 4 bases respectively, with 2 bases between them. This CDR3 has 12 amino acids. Per germline, CDR1 MNHNS and CDR2 SASEGT. CDR3 nucleotides: TGTGCCAGCAGTGAAGCGGCAGATACGCAGTATTTT. Translation: CASSEAADTQYF.

The chain has TRBV5-6 and TRBJ1-2; 9 bases line up with TRBD1. The J segment lost 8 bases and the V segment lost 4 bases, leaving 6 bases of the junction unmatched. Germline CDR1 reads SGHDT; CDR2 reads YYEEEE. The CDR3 runs to 13 residues. This CDR3 reads CASSGTGRGGYTF. The CDR3 DNA sequence: TGTGCCAGCAGCGGGACAGGGAGGGGAGGCTACACCTTC.

This clonotype was detected only a few times. The chain has TRBV28 and TRBJ2-1; 7 bases agree with TRBD2. The CDR3 contains 12 residues. The germline CDR1 and CDR2 sequences are MDHEN and SYDVKM. CDR3 loop: CAASSGTTTQFF. Here the CDR3 DNA reads TGTGCAGCCTCAAGCGGGACTACCACTCAGTTCTTC.

This clonotype showed up just a few times. The genes are TRBV5-4 and TRBJ1-5; 10 bases are shared with TRBD1. The germline V gene encodes CDR1 SGHNT and CDR2 YYREEE (reference sequence). The CDR3 contains 15 residues. V shed 4 bases, J shed 5 bases, and the junction held 6 bases outside the gene matches. The chain's CDR3 is CASSPGTGDHQPQHF. The CDR3 DNA reads TGTGCCAGCAGCCCGGGGACAGGGGACCATCAGCCCCAGCATTTT.

This rearrangement joins TRBV28 to TRBJ2-4; a possible D gene is TRBD1 (6 bases). Germline V gene sequence: CDR1 MDHEN, CDR2 SYDVKM. The CDR3 runs to 15 residues. Trimming pared 4 bases from V and 5 bases from J, leaving 15 bases between. The CDR3 is CASSSAGTTQNIQYF. CDR3 DNA sequence: TGTGCCAGCAGTTCAGCCGGGACAACCCAAAACATTCAGTACTTC.

The CDR3: CASSYSGTGSYEQYF. The CDR3 DNA is TGTGCCAGCAGCTATTCCGGGACAGGGTCCTACGAGCAGTACTTC. The rearrangement links TRBV5-4 to TRBJ2-7; 9 bases agree with TRBD1. The CDR3 spans 15 residues. The J segment lost 1 base and the V segment lost 3 bases, leaving 5 bases of the junction unmatched. Germline CDR1 reads SGHNT; CDR2 reads YYREEE (reference sequence).

The rearrangement uses TRBV14 and TRBJ2-4, with 7 bases that match TRBD1. The CDR3 contains 16 residues. Germline V gene sequence: CDR1 SGHDN, CDR2 FVKESK. With 1 base clipped from V and 1 base from J, the junction kept 4 bases outside the gene matches. As DNA, the CDR3 is TGTGCCAGCAGCCAAGGACAGGGTTGGGCCAAAAACATTCAGTACTTC. Its protein product is CASSQGQGWAKNIQYF.

The chain links TRBV28 to TRBJ2-2; no definite D call. Trimming removed 7 bases from V and 2 bases from J, with 11 bases in between. The CDR3 consists of 14 residues. CDR1 MDHEN and CDR2 SYDVKM come from the germline V gene. The CDR3 DNA reads TGTGCCAGCATGGCTTCTACTAACACCGGGGAGCTGTTTTTT. Translating gives CASMASTNTGELFF.

This sequence joins TRBV5-8 and TRBJ1-2; possible D gene TRBD1, 6 bases. In germline, CDR1 is SGHTS, CDR2 YDEGEE. CDR3 length equals 13 residues. V lost 6 bases to trimming and J lost 12 bases, with 21 bases between them. The CDR3 sequence is CASNGRGRLYDTF. CDR3 DNA sequence: TGTGCCAGCAACGGCAGGGGCCGTTTGTATGACACCTTC.

This clonotype was seen a handful of times. The chain joins TRBV27 to TRBJ2-1; D is undetermined. Germline V gene sequence: CDR1 MNHEY, CDR2 SMNVEV (reference sequence). The CDR3 is 15 amino acids. V was clipped by 2 bases and J by 3 bases, with 11 bases between them. CDR3 bases: TGTGCCAGCAGTTTAGAGGCACGGCTCTACAATGAGCAGTTCTTC. Its protein product is CASSLEARLYNEQFF.

This clonotype turned up a few times. The CDR3 nucleotides read TGTGCCAGCTCACCTGGGACAGCGGAGACCCAGTACTTC. Amino acids: CASSPGTAETQYF. The chain recombines TRBV18 with TRBJ2-5, with 7 bases lining up with TRBD1. V was clipped by 3 bases and J by 5 bases; unmatched bases: 3. CDR1 is KGHSH and CDR2 is LQKENI in the germline V gene. The CDR3 spans 13 residues.